The 25 T cell receptor beta chains listed next were all sequenced from one sample in a study of shared clonotypes between healthy human individuals. Clones were sequenced by immunoSEQ multiplex PCR, and TCRdb holds only the in-frame ones, with some missing. This sample yields millions of clones, of which around nine tenths are seen a single time; roughly 0.14% belongs to the top ten. Sequencing was carried out using naive CD4+ T cells sorted from blood. The subset denotes: CD45RA+ positively selected. The origin of the receptors is a man aged 18 to 35 in good health.

CDR3 sequence reads: CASRGENWGGYTF. CDR3 sequence (DNA): TGTGCCAGCAGGGGGGAGAACTGGGGTGGCTACACCTTC. The chain recombines TRBV28 with TRBJ1-2; TRBD1 might be the D (5 bases). Germline V lookup: CDR1 MDHEN, CDR2 SYDVKM. Trimming took off 6 bases at V and 7 bases at J, with 15 bases between the two ends. The CDR3 has 13 residues.

The DNA of the CDR3 is TGTGCCAGCTCACCAAACGGCCAGGGTACGCAGTATTTT. Amino acids: CASSPNGQGTQYF. V usage is TRBV18 and J usage is TRBJ2-3, with D possibly TRBD1 on 5 matching bases. The CDR3 spans 13 residues. From germline, CDR1 is KGHSH and CDR2 LQKENI. V lost 2 bases, J lost 8 bases, and 11 bases lay in between.

The chain joins TRBV5-6 to TRBJ1-6; TRBD1 agrees at 8 bases. This CDR3 contains 15 residues. The ends lost 3 bases at V and 6 bases at J; junction bases unmatched: 5. The germline V gene encodes CDR1 SGHDT and CDR2 YYEEEE. The CDR3 region has the DNA TGTGCCAGCAGCTCACCAGGGGGCATTAATTCACCCCTCCACTTT. This gives the protein CASSSPGGINSPLHF.

The chain is built from TRBV19 and TRBJ2-5; a possible D gene is TRBD2 (6 bases). The germline V and J ends were trimmed by 0 bases and 5 bases, with 10 bases remaining between them. The length of the CDR3 is 14 residues. Germline V gene data show CDR1 as LNHDA and CDR2 as SQIVND (reference sequence). The DNA for the CDR3 is TGTGCCAGTAGTATAGATCCCCGGGGGGAGACCCAGTACTTC. Translated, it gives CASSIDPRGETQYF.

This CDR3 reads CASSLDRTVGYGYTF. CDR3 nucleotides: TGTGCCAGCAGCTTAGATCGGACAGTTGGTTATGGCTACACCTTC. The chain couples TRBV11-2 to TRBJ1-2; D is possibly TRBD1 (6 bases). Per germline, CDR1 SGHAT and CDR2 FQNNGV. The CDR3 contains 15 residues. Trimming shortened V by 0 bases and J by 5 bases, and 13 bases separated the two germline ends.

The V gene is TRBV18, the J gene TRBJ2-3; D is undetermined. The CDR3 runs to 15 residues. V lost 5 bases, J lost 3 bases, and 15 bases lay in between. The germline V gene has CDR1 KGHSH and CDR2 LQKENI. The CDR3 region has the DNA TGTGCCAGCTCAACGAGTCGGACGCCGACAGATACGCAGTATTTT. This sequence encodes CASSTSRTPTDTQYF.

The chain recombines TRBV23-1 with TRBJ2-6, with D hard to call. TRBV23-1 is an ORF, with its function uncertain. This CDR3 has 18 residues. V was cut by 5 bases and J by 5 bases, with 22 bases left in between. The CDR3 DNA sequence: TGCGCCAGCAGTATAACAATGACGCAACAAAGTCGGGCCAACGTCCTGACTTTC. Its protein is CASSITMTQQSRANVLTF.

This chain links TRBV7-2 with TRBJ1-2; 8 bases are shared with TRBD1. The CDR3 spans 16 residues. J gave up 5 bases and V 5 bases, and 13 bases lay outside the gene matches. Germline loops: CDR1 SGHTA, CDR2 FQGNSA. The CDR3 is CASSLRPGGVGYGYTF. CDR3 bases: TGTGCCAGCAGCCTCCGCCCAGGGGGCGTTGGTTATGGCTACACCTTC. The full variable domain, with the rest looked up from reference TRBV7-2 and TRBJ1-2, is GAGVSQSPSNKVTEKGKDVELRCDPISGHTALYWYRQSLGQGLEFLIYFQGNSAPDKSGLPSDRFSAERTGGSVSTLTIQRTQQEDSAVYLCASSLRPGGVGYGYTFGSGTRLTVV.

The chain combines TRBV5-1 with TRBJ2-7; 9 nucleotides align to TRBD1. The J segment lost 5 bases and the V segment lost 5 bases, leaving 5 bases of the junction unmatched. This CDR3 has 13 residues. The germline gives CDR1 SGHRS, CDR2 YFSETQ. The CDR3 loop is CASRGTGLHEQYF. Written as DNA, the CDR3 is TGCGCCAGCAGAGGGACAGGGCTACACGAGCAGTACTTC.

The chain joins TRBV6-1 to TRBJ2-7; D may be TRBD1 (5 bases). The CDR3 is made up of 15 amino acids. Trimming took off 0 bases at V and 7 bases at J, with 16 bases between the two ends. The germline V gene encodes CDR1 MNHNS and CDR2 SASEGT. The DNA of the CDR3 is TGTGCCAGCAGTGAAGCCTGGCAGGGAATTGGTGAGCAGTACTTC. Translated: CASSEAWQGIGEQYF.

The chain recombines TRBV28 with TRBJ2-7; 7 nucleotides align to TRBD1. Germline CDR1 and CDR2: MDHEN and SYDVKM. V lost 5 bases to trimming and J lost 2 bases; unmatched junction nucleotides: 6. The CDR3 length is 14 residues. The CDR3 coding sequence is TGTGCCAGCAGTCCGGGACAGAATACCTACGAGCAGTACTTC. It specifies CASSPGQNTYEQYF.

The chain employs TRBV5-1 and TRBJ1-1; no firm D call. Trimming left V 0 bases short and J 5 bases short, with 11 bases between. The length of the CDR3 is 14 residues. Germline values: CDR1 SGHRS, CDR2 YFSETQ. The CDR3 DNA reads TGCGCCAGCAGCTTGGACCCCGGCGGGACTGAAGCTTTCTTT. Its protein is CASSLDPGGTEAFF. The whole variable domain, remainder taken from reference TRBV5-1 and TRBJ1-1, is KAGVTQTPRYLIKTRGQQVTLSCSPISGHRSVSWYQQTPGQGLQFLFEYFSETQRNKGNFPGRFSGRQFSNSRSEMNVSTLELGDSALYLCASSLDPGGTEAFFGQGTRLTVV.

The J gene is TRBJ1-3, the V gene TRBV6-1, with 7 bases that match TRBD1. The CDR3 is made up of 13 amino acids. Trimming at V came to 6 bases and at J to 2 bases, leaving 1 base not matched to a gene. Germline V gene sequence: CDR1 MNHNS, CDR2 SASEGT. CDR3 sequence: CASSQGAGNTIYF. The CDR3 DNA sequence: TGTGCCAGCAGCCAGGGGGCTGGAAACACCATATATTTT.

This clone has only a few counts. Other DNA variants within this sample encode the same CDR3. The gene calls are TRBV9 and TRBJ1-1; TRBD1 is a possible D gene (5 bases). The CDR3 sequence is 13 residues long. V was pared by 3 bases and J by 3 bases, with 9 bases between. CDR1 SGDLS and CDR2 YYNGEE come from the germline V gene. CDR3 loop: CASSGGRDTEAFF. CDR3 coding DNA: TGTGCCAGCAGCGGGGGCCGTGACACTGAAGCTTTCTTT.

V is TRBV5-1 and J is TRBJ2-1; 9 bases are a match to TRBD1. The germline CDR1 and CDR2 sequences are SGHRS and YFSETQ. V dropped 4 bases and J dropped 8; count of bases not matched to a gene: 4. This CDR3 contains 13 residues. CDR3 in DNA: TGCGCCAGCAGCGAGGGACAGGGTCATGAGCAGTTCTTC. Its translation: CASSEGQGHEQFF.

J is TRBJ1-5 and V is TRBV15; D unresolved. V lost 5 bases, J lost 4 bases, and 9 bases lay in between. Germline V gives CDR1 LNHNV, CDR2 YYDKDF (reference sequence). There are 13 residues in the CDR3. This CDR3 reads CATSFGKNQPQHF. As DNA, the CDR3 is TGTGCCACCAGCTTCGGGAAGAATCAGCCCCAGCATTTT.

The J gene is TRBJ2-7, the V gene TRBV27; tentatively, D is TRBD2 (6 bases). The germline V gene has CDR1 MNHEY and CDR2 SMNVEV (reference sequence). The CDR3 totals 13 residues. Trimming removed 3 bases from V and 3 bases from J, with 9 bases in between. CDR3 amino acids: CASSFGLYYEQYF. DNA for the CDR3: TGTGCCAGCAGTTTCGGACTATACTACGAGCAGTACTTC.

The V and J genes are TRBV7-9 and TRBJ1-4; no firm D call. Between the trimmed V and J ends, which lost 3 bases and 8 bases, there was a span of 7 bases. Germline V CDR1 and CDR2: SEHNR, FQNEAQ (reference sequence). CDR3 length equals 12 residues. As DNA, the CDR3 is TGTGCCAGCAGCTTTGAAGAGGAAAAACTGTTTTTT. It specifies CASSFEEEKLFF.

This clone has only one observation. V gene TRBV19 combines with J gene TRBJ1-3; TRBD1 might be the D (6 bases). The CDR3 is 15 residues long. Trimming pared 6 bases from V and 6 bases from J, leaving 18 bases between. CDR1 and CDR2 (germline): LNHDA, SQIVND (reference sequence). CDR3 loop: CASSPVRGGENTIYF. DNA of the CDR3: TGTGCCAGTAGCCCTGTGAGGGGGGGTGAAAACACCATATATTTT.

This chain connects TRBV11-2 to TRBJ2-5, with D perhaps being TRBD1 or TRBD2 (5 bases each). The CDR3 length is 15 residues. V lost 4 bases and J lost 10, with 22 bases in between. Germline assignment: CDR1 SGHAT and CDR2 FQNNGV. CDR3 amino acids: CASSSGTGLGVGQYF. In DNA, the CDR3 is TGTGCCAGCAGCTCAGGGACCGGGCTTGGGGTTGGCCAGTACTTC.

This chain links TRBV7-2 with TRBJ1-1; 7 positions agree with TRBD1. This CDR3 has 16 residues. V was pared by 4 bases and J by 4 bases, with 12 bases of the junction left unmatched. CDR1 is SGHTA and CDR2 is FQGNSA in the germline V gene. CDR3 bases: TGTGCCAGCAGCTCTGGGATGGACAGGACCGCCACTGAAGCTTTCTTT. It codes for CASSSGMDRTATEAFF.

The chain joins TRBV19 to TRBJ1-5, with a tentative D call TRBD1 (6 bases). CDR1 LNHDA and CDR2 SQIVND come from the germline V gene (reference sequence). With 3 bases removed from V and 3 bases from J, the gap between germline ends came to 18 bases. CDR3 size: 17 residues. CDR3 nucleotide sequence: TGTGCCAGTAGTATCAAGAGTGGGGGCAGTGTCAATCAGCCCCAGCATTTT. The encoded protein is CASSIKSGGSVNQPQHF.

In regard to this clone: Other DNA variants within this sample encode the same CDR3. This sequence joins TRBV5-1 and TRBJ2-3, with 8 nucleotides matching TRBD1. The V and J ends lost 3 bases and 3 bases, in that order; junction bases with no gene match: 6. Germline loops: CDR1 SGHRS, CDR2 YFSETQ. CDR3 size: 15 residues. CDR3 in amino acids: CASSSGQGGTDTQYF. CDR3 DNA: TGCGCCAGCAGCTCAGGACAGGGAGGTACAGATACGCAGTATTTT.

In this sample, this clone turned up once. V and J are TRBV6-5 and TRBJ2-7; unclear D gene. This CDR3 is built from 13 residues. Germline V CDR1 and CDR2: MNHEY, SVGAGI. Between the trimmed V and J ends, which lost 5 bases and 3 bases, there was a span of 11 bases. Written as DNA, the CDR3 is TGTGCCAGCAGTCTCGGGCCCCTCTACGAGCAGTACTTC. Translated, it gives CASSLGPLYEQYF.

The chain joins TRBV15 to TRBJ2-1; 10 bases match TRBD2. The length of the CDR3 is 15 residues. V shed 1 base and J 9 bases; nucleotides not matched to a gene: 6. Germline-derived CDR1 and CDR2 are LNHNV and YYDKDF (reference sequence). The CDR3 DNA is TGTGCCACCAGCAGAGGCCAGCGGGAGGGGACTGAGCAGTTCTTC. Its protein is CATSRGQREGTEQFF.